The sequence of this TCR beta chain was determined in a study of technical replicates of blood from a few donors. TCRdb's table, derived via immunoSEQ multiplex PCR, lists solely in-frame clones and lacks some. The table shows some 14,000 clones, with roughly 80% occurring only once. CDR1 and CDR2 from the germline V gene are MNHEY and SVGAGI. Trimming took 0 bases from V and 3 from J, leaving 8 bases between them. The CDR3 totals 15 residues. This chain links TRBV6-5 with TRBJ2-2; no definite D call. The source of this sequence is a human donor in good health. The sample comprised PBMCs. The CDR3 region has the DNA TGTGCCAGCAGTTACTCAGCTGTCGACACCGGGGAGCTGTTTTTT. Amino acid sequence: CASSYSAVDTGELFF.